These 23 T cell receptor beta chains were all obtained from the same sample, sequenced in a study of cytomegalovirus exposure and HLA in healthy donors. Primers for the PCR totalled 60 Vbeta and 13 Jbeta. TCRdb keeps only in-frame clones here, not all; method: immunoSEQ multiplex PCR. Among around 130,000 clones listed, around 80% were seen once. Sequenced: PBMCs. The origin of the receptors is a woman in her forties in good health and CMV-seronegative.

The chain combines TRBV7-9 with TRBJ1-5, with D perhaps matching TRBD1 (5 bases). This CDR3 contains 15 residues. The germline V gene has CDR1 SEHNR and CDR2 FQNEAQ (reference sequence). The ends were cut back, 5 bases at V and 3 bases at J, with 14 bases in the middle. CDR3 sequence reads: CASSGGTVNNQPQHF. CDR3 bases: TGTGCCAGCAGCGGCGGGACGGTCAACAATCAGCCCCAGCATTTT.

This clone has only a few counts. The CDR3, as DNA: TGCAGCGTTGAACGAATGGGGGGAACTGAAGCTTTCTTT. It codes for CSVERMGGTEAFF. The chain has TRBV29-1 and TRBJ1-1, with D tentatively TRBD1 (5 bases). Germline V CDR1 and CDR2: SQVTM, ANQGSEA. V lost 2 bases and J lost 5, with 12 bases in between. The CDR3 length is 13 residues.

This clone was counted once. The CDR3, as DNA: TGTGCCAGCAGTTTATTTACAGGGGGCGTTTCCCCTTACGAGCAGTACTTC. It is translated as CASSLFTGGVSPYEQYF. The rearrangement links TRBV28 to TRBJ2-7; 9 nucleotides line up with TRBD1. J lost 4 bases, V lost 1 base, and 11 bases had no gene match. The germline V gene encodes CDR1 MDHEN and CDR2 SYDVKM. This CDR3 comprises 17 residues.

This clone was detected only a few times. This chain joins TRBV25-1 and TRBJ1-5, with a tentative D call TRBD1 (5 bases). Germline-derived CDR1 and CDR2 are MGHDK and SYGVNS. The V end lost 6 bases, the J end lost 6 bases, and 15 bases lay between the germline ends. The CDR3 is 14 residues long. The CDR3 spells CASRGTGEGQPQHF. CDR3 bases: TGTGCCAGCAGAGGAACAGGTGAAGGTCAGCCCCAGCATTTT. Drawing the rest from reference TRBV25-1 and TRBJ1-5, the complete variable domain is EADIYQTPRYLVIGTGKKITLECSQTMGHDKMYWYQQDPGMELHLIHYSYGVNSTEKGDLSSESTVSRIRTEHFPLTLESARPSHTSQYLCASRGTGEGQPQHFGDGTRLSIL.

This chain uses TRBV4-2 with TRBJ1-2; 9 bases map to TRBD1. After removal of 3 bases from V and 1 base from J, the junction contained 6 bases not matched to a gene. The CDR3 is made up of 16 amino acids. Germline V gives CDR1 LGHNA, CDR2 YNFKEQ. The CDR3 loop is CASSQDRDRDNYGYTF. DNA of the CDR3: TGTGCCAGCAGCCAGGATCGGGACAGGGATAACTATGGCTACACCTTC.

The rearrangement joins TRBV11-2 to TRBJ2-3; TRBD1 might be the D (6 bases). The CDR3 consists of 15 residues. The V end lost 4 bases, the J end lost 4 bases, and 15 bases lay between the germline ends. Germline CDR1 SGHAT, CDR2 FQNNGV. CDR3 nucleotides: TGTGCCAGCAGCTCAAGGGGACAAGGGGCAGATACGCAGTATTTT. This gives the protein CASSSRGQGADTQYF.

This clone was picked up a small number of times. The gene calls are TRBV5-4 and TRBJ2-5, with TRBD1 matching 8 bases. The germline CDR1 and CDR2 sequences are SGHNT and YYREEE (reference sequence). Trimming cost V 0 bases and J 5 bases; bases outside gene matches: 12. This CDR3 spans 17 amino acids. CDR3 amino acids: CASSLVGRQGSRETQYF. The CDR3 DNA reads as TGTGCCAGCAGCTTGGTTGGCCGACAGGGGAGCCGGGAGACCCAGTACTTC. Supplemented by reference TRBV5-4 and TRBJ2-5, the full variable domain reads ETGVTQSPTHLIKTRGQQVTLRCSSQSGHNTVSWYQQALGQGPQFIFQYYREEENGRGNFPPRFSGLQFPNYSSELNVNALELDDSALYLCASSLVGRQGSRETQYFGPGTRLLVL.

The gene calls are TRBV7-6 and TRBJ2-7; 9 bases agree with TRBD2. Trimming cost V 3 bases and J 0 bases; bases outside gene matches: 6. This CDR3 has 16 amino acids. Germline-derived CDR1 and CDR2 are SGHVS and FNYEAQ. The CDR3 here is CASSLVIAGDSYEQYF. Here the CDR3 DNA reads TGTGCCAGCAGCTTGGTAATAGCGGGGGACTCCTACGAGCAGTACTTC.

The table lists this clone with many counts. V usage is TRBV6-1 and J usage is TRBJ1-4; D ambiguous. V gave up 7 bases and J gave up 7 bases, with 13 bases separating them. The CDR3 runs to 13 residues. Germline CDR1 and CDR2: MNHNS and SASEGT. The CDR3 spells CASMIRGTEKLFF. The CDR3 nucleotides read TGTGCCAGCATGATCAGAGGAACTGAAAAACTGTTTTTT.

The chain carries TRBV7-9 and TRBJ2-7; 12 positions agree with TRBD2. Germline values: CDR1 SEHNR, CDR2 FQNEAQ (reference sequence). The CDR3 runs 14 residues. The J segment lost 6 bases and the V segment lost 5 bases, leaving 5 bases of the junction unmatched. CDR3 sequence: CASSLTSGSLEQYF. CDR3 nucleotides: TGTGCCAGCAGCCTGACTAGCGGGAGTCTCGAGCAGTACTTC.

Only one count was recorded for this clone. This chain connects TRBV9 to TRBJ2-1, with 12 bases identical to TRBD2. CDR1 SGDLS and CDR2 YYNGEE come from the germline V gene. The CDR3 length is 20 residues. Unmatched junction bases numbered 18, after V lost 4 bases and J lost 4 bases. This CDR3 reads CASSPSGFWEGLAGYNEQFF. The DNA of the CDR3 is TGTGCCAGCAGCCCGTCCGGATTCTGGGAAGGACTAGCGGGGTACAATGAGCAGTTCTTC.

The chain joins TRBV27 to TRBJ2-2, with 7 bases matching TRBD1. CDR1 is MNHEY, CDR2 SMNVEV, per germline (reference sequence). V lost 3 bases, J lost 6 bases, and 10 bases stayed unmatched. This CDR3 spans 16 amino acids. The chain's CDR3 is CASSFLGGSLAGELFF. CDR3 DNA sequence: TGTGCCAGCAGTTTCCTAGGGGGCTCGTTGGCCGGGGAGCTGTTTTTT.

The chain joins TRBV2 to TRBJ1-2; 8 bases agree with TRBD1. The CDR3 spans 14 residues. Trimming took 6 bases from V and 2 from J; bases not matched to a gene: 5. CDR1 and CDR2 (germline): SNHLY, FYNNEI. The CDR3 region is CASRGTGLNYGYTF. CDR3 nucleotide sequence: TGTGCCAGCAGAGGGACAGGATTAAACTATGGCTACACCTTC.

In nucleotides, the CDR3 is TGTGCCAGCAGCGGACTAGCGGGGGGGACCAAAAACATTCAGTACTTC. Its translation: CASSGLAGGTKNIQYF. This chain connects TRBV9 to TRBJ2-4; TRBD2 agrees at 14 bases. With 3 bases clipped from V and 2 bases from J, the junction kept 1 base outside the gene matches. This CDR3 spans 16 amino acids. In germline, CDR1 is SGDLS, CDR2 YYNGEE.

The chain's CDR3 is CASSVSGGASNEQFF. The CDR3 DNA reads TGTGCCAGCAGCGTAAGCGGGGGGGCCAGCAATGAGCAGTTCTTC. The chain has TRBV9 and TRBJ2-1, with 10 bases lining up with TRBD2. The CDR3 is 15 amino acids. J lost 6 bases, V lost 1 base, and 4 bases had no gene match. CDR1 and CDR2 (germline): SGDLS, YYNGEE.

The chain joins TRBV5-1 to TRBJ2-7; 8 bases map to TRBD1. The CDR3 is 15 residues long. V dropped 4 bases and J dropped 5; count of bases not matched to a gene: 11. Germline V gives CDR1 SGHRS, CDR2 YFSETQ. CDR3 amino acids: CASSLKTGALDEQYF. The CDR3 DNA reads as TGCGCCAGCAGCCTCAAGACAGGGGCTCTTGACGAGCAGTACTTC. Full variable domain (outside the CDR3, taken from reference TRBV5-1 and TRBJ2-7): KAGVTQTPRYLIKTRGQQVTLSCSPISGHRSVSWYQQTPGQGLQFLFEYFSETQRNKGNFPGRFSGRQFSNSRSEMNVSTLELGDSALYLCASSLKTGALDEQYFGPGTRLTVT.

The chain links TRBV7-2 to TRBJ2-2; maybe TRBD1 (6 bases). This CDR3 is 13 amino acids long. The V gene's germline CDR1 is SGHTA and CDR2 FQGNSA. The germline V and J ends were trimmed by 6 bases and 6 bases, with 11 bases remaining between them. CDR3 in amino acids: CASRYTGSGELFF. Here the CDR3 DNA reads TGTGCCAGCAGATACACAGGGTCCGGGGAGCTGTTTTTT.

The CDR3, as DNA: TGTGCCAGCAGCCTCTCGCGCGGGGCCCACGAGCAGTACTTC. As protein: CASSLSRGAHEQYF. The J gene is TRBJ2-5, the V gene TRBV27; TRBD2 might be the D (6 bases). The J call is doubtful: the DNA matches TRBJ2-7 better. The CDR3 runs to 14 residues. The germline V gene encodes CDR1 MNHEY and CDR2 SMNVEV (reference sequence).

The genes are TRBV5-1 and TRBJ1-1, with 7 bases that match TRBD1. The ends lost 3 bases at V and 6 bases at J; junction bases unmatched: 14. The CDR3 totals 16 residues. Germline CDR1 SGHRS, CDR2 YFSETQ. Here the CDR3 reads CASSSTGALDFAEAFF. CDR3 nucleotides: TGCGCCAGCAGCTCTACAGGGGCCTTAGACTTCGCTGAAGCTTTCTTT.

This chain links TRBV19 with TRBJ2-1, with 9 bases lining up with TRBD1. This CDR3 is 13 amino acids long. V lost 4 bases, J lost 7 bases, and 2 bases stayed unmatched. Germline V gene sequence: CDR1 LNHDA, CDR2 SQIVND (reference sequence). The CDR3: CASSTQGANEQFF. CDR3 bases: TGTGCCAGTAGTACACAGGGGGCTAATGAGCAGTTCTTC. The complete variable domain, with remaining parts taken from reference TRBV19 and TRBJ2-1, reads DGGITQSPKYLFRKEGQNVTLSCEQNLNHDAMYWYRQDPGQGLRLIYYSQIVNDFQKGDIAEGYSVSREKKESFPLTVTSAQKNPTAFYLCASSTQGANEQFFGPGTRLTVL.

This clone was counted between two and nine times. The chain links TRBV21-1 to TRBJ2-3; TRBD2 is taken as the D call from the table, unchecked against the DNA. TRBV21-1 is a pseudogene. This CDR3 has 15 residues. CDR3 bases: TGTGCCAGCTCCCCGTCGCCCCCCCGGGGAGATACGCAGTATTTT. Translation gives CASSPSPPRGDTQYF.

The genes are TRBV7-9 and TRBJ1-1; no firm D call. V lost 1 base to trimming and J lost 1 base, with 7 bases between them. The CDR3 extends over 14 amino acids. From germline, CDR1 is SEHNR and CDR2 FQNEAQ (reference sequence). The CDR3 here is CASSLDRRNTEAFF. The CDR3 region has the DNA TGTGCCAGCAGCTTAGACAGAAGGAACACTGAAGCTTTCTTT. Full variable domain (missing parts from reference TRBV7-9 and TRBJ1-1): DTGVSQNPRHKITKRGQNVTFRCDPISEHNRLYWYRQTLGQGPEFLTYFQNEAQLEKSRLLSDRFSAERPKGSFSTLEIQRTEQGDSAMYLCASSLDRRNTEAFFGQGTRLTVV.

V is TRBV18 and J is TRBJ2-7; possibly TRBD1 for D (6 bases). The CDR3 is 17 amino acids. Germline CDR1 is KGHSH and CDR2 is LQKENI. Between the trimmed V and J ends, which lost 4 bases and 3 bases, there was a span of 22 bases. The CDR3 sequence is CASSLPPRAGDLYEQYF. CDR3 bases: TGTGCCAGCTCACTCCCCCCCCGGGCAGGGGACCTCTACGAGCAGTACTTC. Based on the CDR3 plus reference TRBV18 and TRBJ2-7, the full variable domain is NAGVMQNPRHLVRRRGQEARLRCSPMKGHSHVYWYRQLPEEGLKFMVYLQKENIIDESGMPKERFSAEFPKEGPSILRIQQVVRGDSAAYFCASSLPPRAGDLYEQYFGPGTRLTVT.